This T cell receptor (beta chain) is from a study of blood T cell repertoires in COVID-19. Study-wide context: The origin of the acute and convalescent COVID-19 samples was the United States, Italy and Spain. The cDNA or gDNA used as material had been derived from T cells, B-cell-depleted T cells, or PBMCs.

In the original analysis: Reference gene primer amplification gave nucleated cell count estimates. The repertoire was sequenced with immunoSEQ multiplex PCR; TCRdb's copy has only in-frame clones and lacks some. V, J and clone size reflect that table, while D and trimming were determined from the DNA. Among 150,000 to 200,000 clones listed, over 80% were seen once. The CDR3 is 17 residues long. Unmatched junction bases numbered 11, after V lost 1 base and J lost 10 bases. Germline CDR1 SEHNR, CDR2 FQNEAQ (reference sequence). This clone was detected once. The receptor's source is a woman in her forties or fifties with acute or convalescent COVID-19. The sample comprised peripheral blood. The rearrangement uses TRBV7-9 and TRBJ1-6; TRBD1 aligns across 9 bases. CDR3: CASSLEPPGQGRSPLHF. The CDR3 DNA follows: TGTGCCAGCAGCTTAGAGCCACCGGGACAGGGACGATCACCCCTCCACTTT.